A single T cell receptor beta chain is shown here with its context. Its antigen is currently unknown. Terminally differentiated effector memory CD45RA+ cells were excluded by CCR7 positive selection of CD45RO-negative cells. These data come from a study of shared clonotypes between healthy human individuals. The study, taken as a whole, reports: The generation probabilities recorded for non-shared clonotypes fell below those of clonotypes shared by all four donors.

Clones were sequenced by immunoSEQ multiplex PCR, and TCRdb holds only the in-frame ones, with some missing. The repertoire has nearly 2 million clones, roughly 95% of them found once; the top ten carry roughly 1%. Trimming removed 2 bases at V and 3 bases at J, with 16 bases between. The CDR3 loop spans 17 amino acids. From germline, CDR1 is SGHVS and CDR2 FNYEAQ. This receptor was identified in a man aged 18 to 29 in good health. The rearrangement uses TRBV7-6 and TRBJ2-2; possibly TRBD1 for D (6 bases). Sequencing was performed on naive CD8+ T cells sorted from blood. The CDR3: CASSLIMWTEHTGELFF. CDR3 DNA: TGTGCCAGCAGCTTAATTATGTGGACAGAGCACACCGGGGAGCTGTTTTTT.